This TCR beta chain is from a study of CD8 T cells in ankylosing spondylitis. Germline CDR1 is SGHRS and CDR2 is YFSETQ. The CDR3 loop spans 15 amino acids. The J segment lost 2 bases and the V segment lost 0 bases, leaving 3 bases of the junction unmatched. Quantitative 5'-RACE with molecular barcodes produced the TCR beta libraries. TCRdb processed the 5' RACE reads anew with MiXCR; each CDR3 protein has one entry. Counted here are about 92,000 distinct CDR3 sequences, approximately 9% occurring once; the ten biggest clones make up approximately 5.5%. This clonotype occurred many times. Its antigen remains unknown. Findings and caveats of the study: CD8+ cells made up the disease-linked clones, which were relatively rare in peripheral blood. It was reported that disease-linked clones were significantly enriched in matched ankylosing spondylitis synovial fluid. A motif of seven or eight highly homologous TCR beta variants was seen as apparently characteristic of ankylosing spondylitis blood.

J is TRBJ2-7 and V is TRBV5-1; 9 bases are shared with TRBD1. The origin of this receptor is a male donor with ankylosing spondylitis or in good health (not recorded which). The specimen was blood, either unsorted or a sorted T cell fraction (not recorded which). The CDR3 nucleotides are TGCGCCAGCAGCTTGGGAACAGGGGGCACCTACGAGCAGTACTTC. Translation: CASSLGTGGTYEQYF.